The T cell receptor (beta chain) described here comes from a study of siplizumab effects on memory and regulatory T cells. Study findings and constraints: Contribution to the alloresponse seemed major for naive T cells, which also seemed more diverse than memory cells.

Repertoires were generated with immunoSEQ multiplex PCR, while TCRdb's copy carries only in-frame clones and drops some. The table shows some 100,000 clones, with 93% occurring only once. V lost 2 bases and J lost 7, with 24 bases in between. The germline gives CDR1 MNHEY, CDR2 SMNVEV (reference sequence). The CDR3 sequence is 17 residues long. Turning to this clone: Its cognate antigen is unknown.

This chain links TRBV27 with TRBJ2-7; maybe TRBD1 (6 bases). This sequence originates from a human donor in good health. Specimen: CD8+ T cells sorted from blood. The CDR3 sequence is CASSLDLLTGLPGEQYF. CDR3 nucleotide sequence: TGTGCCAGCAGTTTAGATCTCCTGACAGGTCTTCCAGGTGAGCAGTACTTC.